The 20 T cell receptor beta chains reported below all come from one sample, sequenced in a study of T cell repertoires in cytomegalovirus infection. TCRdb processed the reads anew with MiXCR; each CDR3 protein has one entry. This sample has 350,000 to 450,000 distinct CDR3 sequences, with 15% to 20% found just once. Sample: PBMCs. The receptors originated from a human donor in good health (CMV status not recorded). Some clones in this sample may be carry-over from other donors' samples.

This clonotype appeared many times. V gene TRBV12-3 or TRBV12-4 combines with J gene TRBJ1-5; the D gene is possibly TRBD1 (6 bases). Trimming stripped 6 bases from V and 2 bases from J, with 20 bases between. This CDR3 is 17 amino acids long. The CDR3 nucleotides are TGTGCCAGCAGCGACCGGGAACGAGGGGGGGGCAATCAGCCCCAGCATTTT. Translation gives CASSDRERGGGNQPQHF.

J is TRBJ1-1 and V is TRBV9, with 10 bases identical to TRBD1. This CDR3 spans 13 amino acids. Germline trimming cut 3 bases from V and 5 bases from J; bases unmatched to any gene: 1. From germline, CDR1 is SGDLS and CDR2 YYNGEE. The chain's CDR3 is CASSGGQGTEAFF. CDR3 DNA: TGTGCCAGCAGCGGGGGACAGGGGACTGAAGCTTTCTTT.

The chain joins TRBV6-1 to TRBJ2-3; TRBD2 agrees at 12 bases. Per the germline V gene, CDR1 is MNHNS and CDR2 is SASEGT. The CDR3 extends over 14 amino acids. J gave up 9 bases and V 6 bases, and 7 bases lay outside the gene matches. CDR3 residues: CASRTTSGSETQYF. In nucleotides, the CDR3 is TGTGCCAGCAGGACGACTAGCGGGAGCGAAACGCAGTATTTT.

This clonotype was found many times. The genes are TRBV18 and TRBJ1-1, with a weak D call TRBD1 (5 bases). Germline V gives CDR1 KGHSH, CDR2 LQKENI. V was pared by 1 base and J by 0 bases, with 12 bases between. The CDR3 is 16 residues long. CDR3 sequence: CASSPRGVGMNTEAFF. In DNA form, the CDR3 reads TGTGCCAGCTCACCACGGGGGGTGGGAATGAACACTGAAGCTTTCTTT.

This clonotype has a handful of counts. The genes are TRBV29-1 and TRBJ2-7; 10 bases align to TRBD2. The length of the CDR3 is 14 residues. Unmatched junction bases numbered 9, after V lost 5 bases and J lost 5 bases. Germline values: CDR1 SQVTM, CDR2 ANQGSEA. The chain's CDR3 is CSVRPASGSNEQYF. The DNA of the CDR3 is TGCAGCGTTCGTCCGGCTAGCGGGAGTAACGAGCAGTACTTC.

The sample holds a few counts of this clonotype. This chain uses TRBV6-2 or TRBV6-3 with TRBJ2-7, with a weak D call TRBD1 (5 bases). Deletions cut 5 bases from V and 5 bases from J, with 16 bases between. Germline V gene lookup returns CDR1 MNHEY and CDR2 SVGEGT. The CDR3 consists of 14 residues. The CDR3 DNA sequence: TGTGCCAGCAGTGGCCAAGACAGAATAAACGAGCAGTACTTC. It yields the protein CASSGQDRINEQYF.

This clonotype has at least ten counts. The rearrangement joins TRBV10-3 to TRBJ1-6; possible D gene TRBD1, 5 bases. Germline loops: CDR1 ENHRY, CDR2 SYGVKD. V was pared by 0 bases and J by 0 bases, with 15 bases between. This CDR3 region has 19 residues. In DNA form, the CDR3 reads TGTGCCATCAGTGAGTCGGGACGGCGGGCCTACTCCTATAATTCACCCCTCCACTTT. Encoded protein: CAISESGRRAYSYNSPLHF.

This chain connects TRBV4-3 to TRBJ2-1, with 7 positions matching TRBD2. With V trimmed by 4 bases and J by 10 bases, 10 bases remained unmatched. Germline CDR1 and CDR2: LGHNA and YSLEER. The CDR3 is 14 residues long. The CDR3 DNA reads TGCGCCAGCAGCCCCCTGGGAGGGGAGGAAGAGCAGTTCTTC. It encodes CASSPLGGEEEQFF.

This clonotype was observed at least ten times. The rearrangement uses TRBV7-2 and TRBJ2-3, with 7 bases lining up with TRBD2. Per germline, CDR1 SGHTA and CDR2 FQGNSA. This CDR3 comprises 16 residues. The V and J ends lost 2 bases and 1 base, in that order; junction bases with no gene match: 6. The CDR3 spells CASSLQRGRGTDTQYF. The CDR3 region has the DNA TGTGCCAGCAGCTTACAACGGGGGAGGGGCACAGATACGCAGTATTTT.

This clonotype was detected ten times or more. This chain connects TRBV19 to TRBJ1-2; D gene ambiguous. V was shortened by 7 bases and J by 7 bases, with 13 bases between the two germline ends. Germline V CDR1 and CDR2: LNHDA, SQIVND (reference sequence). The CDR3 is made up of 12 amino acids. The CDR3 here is CASTSPPGGYTF. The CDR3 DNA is TGTGCCAGTACGAGCCCGCCGGGTGGCTACACCTTC.

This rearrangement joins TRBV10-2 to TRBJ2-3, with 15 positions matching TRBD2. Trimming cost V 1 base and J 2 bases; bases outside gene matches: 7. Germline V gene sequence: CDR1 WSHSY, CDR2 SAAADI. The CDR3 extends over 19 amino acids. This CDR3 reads CASSELGLAGGPTTDTQYF. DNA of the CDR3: TGCGCCAGCAGTGAGTTGGGACTAGCGGGGGGACCCACCACAGATACGCAGTATTTT.

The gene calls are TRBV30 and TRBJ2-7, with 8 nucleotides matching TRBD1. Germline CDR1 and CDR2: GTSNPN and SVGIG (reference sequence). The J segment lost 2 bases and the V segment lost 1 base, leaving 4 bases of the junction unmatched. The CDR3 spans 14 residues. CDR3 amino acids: CAWSAGTGTYEQYF. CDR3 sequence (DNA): TGTGCCTGGAGTGCTGGGACAGGCACCTACGAGCAGTACTTC.

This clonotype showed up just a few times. CDR3 nucleotide sequence: TGTGCCAGCAGCTATGGGTCAACCAACTATGGCTACACCTTC. As protein: CASSYGSTNYGYTF. The rearrangement joins TRBV7-2 to TRBJ1-2; no clear D gene. This CDR3 spans 14 amino acids. CDR1 and CDR2 from the germline V gene are SGHTA and FQGNSA. Trimming took 4 bases from V and 2 from J, leaving 11 bases between them.

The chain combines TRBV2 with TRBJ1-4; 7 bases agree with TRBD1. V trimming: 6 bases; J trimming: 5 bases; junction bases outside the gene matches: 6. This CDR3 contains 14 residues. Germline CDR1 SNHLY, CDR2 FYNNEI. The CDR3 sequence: CASRVGQWNEKLFF. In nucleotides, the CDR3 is TGTGCCAGCAGGGTGGGACAGTGGAATGAAAAACTGTTTTTT.

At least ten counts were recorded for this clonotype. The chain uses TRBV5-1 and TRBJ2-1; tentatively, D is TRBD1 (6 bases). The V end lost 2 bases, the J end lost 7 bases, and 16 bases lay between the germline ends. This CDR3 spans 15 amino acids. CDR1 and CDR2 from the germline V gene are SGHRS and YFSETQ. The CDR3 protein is CASSFGAGVENEQFF. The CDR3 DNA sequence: TGCGCCAGCAGCTTCGGGGCAGGGGTCGAAAATGAGCAGTTCTTC. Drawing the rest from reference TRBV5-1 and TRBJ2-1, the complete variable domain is KAGVTQTPRYLIKTRGQQVTLSCSPISGHRSVSWYQQTPGQGLQFLFEYFSETQRNKGNFPGRFSGRQFSNSRSEMNVSTLELGDSALYLCASSFGAGVENEQFFGPGTRLTVL.

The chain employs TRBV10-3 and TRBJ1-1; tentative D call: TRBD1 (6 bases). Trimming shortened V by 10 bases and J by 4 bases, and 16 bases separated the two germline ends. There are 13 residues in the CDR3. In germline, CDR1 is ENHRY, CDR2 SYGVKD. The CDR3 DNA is TGTGCCACCAGGCGGGCAGGGGCCACTGAAGCTTTCTTT. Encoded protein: CATRRAGATEAFF.

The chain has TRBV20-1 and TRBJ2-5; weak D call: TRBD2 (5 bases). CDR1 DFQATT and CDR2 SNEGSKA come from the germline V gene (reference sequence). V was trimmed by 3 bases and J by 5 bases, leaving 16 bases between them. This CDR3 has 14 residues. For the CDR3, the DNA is TGCAGTGCTAGGCGGGCCAGAGGAGCGGAGACCCAGTACTTC. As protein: CSARRARGAETQYF.

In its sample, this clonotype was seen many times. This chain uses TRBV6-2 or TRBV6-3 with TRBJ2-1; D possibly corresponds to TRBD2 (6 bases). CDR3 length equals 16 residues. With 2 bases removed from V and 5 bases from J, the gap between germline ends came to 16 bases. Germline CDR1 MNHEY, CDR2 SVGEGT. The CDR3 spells CASSYGVGGLNNEQFF. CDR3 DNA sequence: TGTGCCAGCAGTTACGGGGTCGGGGGTCTGAACAATGAGCAGTTCTTC.

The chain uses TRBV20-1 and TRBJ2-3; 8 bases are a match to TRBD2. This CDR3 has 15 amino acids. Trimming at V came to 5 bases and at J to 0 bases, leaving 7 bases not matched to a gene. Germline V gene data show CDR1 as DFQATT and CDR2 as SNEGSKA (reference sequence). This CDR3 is CSAPRASGSTDTQYF. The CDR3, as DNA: TGCAGTGCTCCCCGGGCTAGCGGGAGCACAGATACGCAGTATTTT.

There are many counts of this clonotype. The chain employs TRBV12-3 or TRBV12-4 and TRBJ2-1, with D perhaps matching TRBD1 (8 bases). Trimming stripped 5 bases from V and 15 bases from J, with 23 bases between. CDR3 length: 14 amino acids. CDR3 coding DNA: TGTGCCAGCAGTGAGATAAGGGGGGGGACAGGCCGGTTCTTC. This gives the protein CASSEIRGGTGRFF.